This passage covers 8 T cell receptor beta chains from one sample sequenced in a study of identical twins. TCRdb reprocessed the 5' RACE reads via MiXCR and lists one record per CDR3 protein. Seen here are 350,000 or so distinct CDR3 sequences, about 9% observed once, and the top ten hold 8.5% to 10%. The sample taken for sequencing was naive T cells sorted from blood. The source of these receptors is a woman aged 45 to 65 in good health.

There are a few counts of this clonotype. The chain links TRBV12-3 or TRBV12-4 to TRBJ2-3; possible D gene TRBD2, 6 bases. This CDR3 is built from 13 residues. V shed 3 bases and J shed 4 bases, with 8 bases lying between them. CDR3: CASSLTSSDTQYF. DNA for the CDR3: TGTGCCAGCAGTTTGACTAGTTCAGATACGCAGTATTTT.

This CDR3 reads CASWDKLANEQFF. The CDR3, as DNA: TGTGCCAGCTGGGACAAACTGGCAAATGAGCAGTTCTTC. The chain joins TRBV6-6 to TRBJ2-1; TRBD1 is a possible D gene (6 bases). CDR1 and CDR2 (germline): MNHNY, SVGAGI (reference sequence). The V end was cut by 8 bases, the J end by 7 bases, with 15 bases between. The CDR3 is 13 amino acids.

The table lists this clonotype with a few counts. This chain joins TRBV4-2 and TRBJ2-3, with TRBD2 identical over 16 bases. The CDR3 consists of 19 residues. V lost 4 bases to trimming and J lost 3 bases; unmatched junction nucleotides: 10. Looked up from germline, CDR1 is LGHNA and CDR2 is YNFKEQ. CDR3 loop: CASSPGLAGGPSLTDTQYF. DNA of the CDR3: TGTGCCAGCAGCCCGGGACTAGCGGGAGGGCCCAGTCTTACAGATACGCAGTATTTT.

The V gene is TRBV6-1, the J gene TRBJ1-5; D is unresolved. This CDR3 comprises 13 residues. The V end lost 6 bases, the J end lost 7 bases, and 13 bases lay between the germline ends. CDR1 and CDR2 from the germline V gene are MNHNS and SASEGT. The chain's CDR3 is CASRGAGGQPQHF. The DNA of the CDR3 is TGTGCCAGCAGGGGTGCTGGTGGGCAGCCCCAGCATTTT.

The chain carries TRBV7-9 and TRBJ2-6; TRBD1 might be the D (5 bases). Trimming removed 4 bases at V and 0 bases at J, with 16 bases between. The CDR3 consists of 18 residues. Germline values: CDR1 SEHNR, CDR2 FQNEAQ (reference sequence). CDR3 residues: CASSYGATTRSGANVLTF. Here the CDR3 DNA reads TGTGCCAGCAGCTATGGGGCCACAACACGCTCTGGGGCCAACGTCCTGACTTTC.

This clonotype was seen ten or more times. J is TRBJ2-1 and V is TRBV4-1; D is ambiguous. Germline V lookup: CDR1 MGHRA, CDR2 YSYEKL. This CDR3 is 15 amino acids long. The V end lost 0 bases, the J end lost 0 bases, and 6 bases lay between the germline ends. DNA for the CDR3: TGCGCCAGCAGCCAAGAAGCGAGCTCCTACAATGAGCAGTTCTTC. This encodes CASSQEASSYNEQFF.

Many counts were recorded for this clonotype. V gene TRBV3-1 combines with J gene TRBJ2-3; D remains ambiguous. Germline CDR1 is LGHDT and CDR2 is YNNKEL (reference sequence). Trimming pared 4 bases from V and 2 bases from J, leaving 13 bases between. The CDR3 consists of 15 residues. In DNA, the CDR3 is TGTGCCAGCAGCCGAGGCCAGGCGACCACAGATACGCAGTATTTT. Its protein product is CASSRGQATTDTQYF.

This clonotype has only a few counts. This chain uses TRBV5-1 with TRBJ2-5; 8 bases are shared with TRBD2. The CDR3 is 17 amino acids. Trimming took 4 bases from V and 5 from J; bases not matched to a gene: 16. Germline lookup yields CDR1 SGHRS and CDR2 YFSETQ. The CDR3 sequence: CASSLSSGAGEFETQYF. In nucleotides, the CDR3 is TGCGCCAGCAGCCTTTCTTCCGGAGCGGGAGAGTTTGAGACCCAGTACTTC. Full variable domain (rest looked up from reference TRBV5-1 and TRBJ2-5): KAGVTQTPRYLIKTRGQQVTLSCSPISGHRSVSWYQQTPGQGLQFLFEYFSETQRNKGNFPGRFSGRQFSNSRSEMNVSTLELGDSALYLCASSLSSGAGEFETQYFGPGTRLLVL.